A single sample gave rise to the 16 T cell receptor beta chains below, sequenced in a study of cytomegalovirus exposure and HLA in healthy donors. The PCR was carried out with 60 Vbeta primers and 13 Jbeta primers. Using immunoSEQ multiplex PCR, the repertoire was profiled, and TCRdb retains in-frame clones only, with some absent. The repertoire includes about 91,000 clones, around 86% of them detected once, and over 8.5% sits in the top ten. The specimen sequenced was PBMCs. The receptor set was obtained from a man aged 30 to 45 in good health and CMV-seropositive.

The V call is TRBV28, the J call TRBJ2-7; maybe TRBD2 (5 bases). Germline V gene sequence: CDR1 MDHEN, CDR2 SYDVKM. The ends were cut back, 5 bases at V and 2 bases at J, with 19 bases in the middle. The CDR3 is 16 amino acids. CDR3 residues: CASSPRPGSAAYEQYF. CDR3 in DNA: TGTGCCAGCAGTCCTAGACCGGGATCCGCGGCCTACGAGCAGTACTTC. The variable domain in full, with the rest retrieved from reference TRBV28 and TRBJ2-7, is DVKVTQSSRYLVKRTGEKVFLECVQDMDHENMFWYRQDPGLGLRLIYFSYDVKMKEKGDIPEGYSVSREKKERFSLILESASTNQTSMYLCASSPRPGSAAYEQYFGPGTRLTVT.

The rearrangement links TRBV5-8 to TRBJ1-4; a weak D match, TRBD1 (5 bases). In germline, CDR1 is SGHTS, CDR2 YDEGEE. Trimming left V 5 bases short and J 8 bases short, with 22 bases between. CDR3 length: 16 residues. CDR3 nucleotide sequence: TGTGCCAGCAGTTCGGGAGACCAGGGCATCGGAGAAAAACTGTTTTTT. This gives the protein CASSSGDQGIGEKLFF.

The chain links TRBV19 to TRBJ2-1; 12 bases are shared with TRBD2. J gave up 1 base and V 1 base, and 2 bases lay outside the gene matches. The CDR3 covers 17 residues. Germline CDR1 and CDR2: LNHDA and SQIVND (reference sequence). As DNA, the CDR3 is TGTGCCAGTAGTATAGCTAGCGGGAGGGATTCCTACAATGAGCAGTTCTTC. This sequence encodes CASSIASGRDSYNEQFF.

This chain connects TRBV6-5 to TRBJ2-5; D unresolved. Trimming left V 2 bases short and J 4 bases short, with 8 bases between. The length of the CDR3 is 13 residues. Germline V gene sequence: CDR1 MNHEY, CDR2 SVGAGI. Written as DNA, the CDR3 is TGTGCCAGCAGTTACCCTTTTTCAGAGACCCAGTACTTC. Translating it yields CASSYPFSETQYF.

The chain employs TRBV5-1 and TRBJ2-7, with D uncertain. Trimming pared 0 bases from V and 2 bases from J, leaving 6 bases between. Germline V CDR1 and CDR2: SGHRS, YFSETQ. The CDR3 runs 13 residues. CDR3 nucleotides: TGCGCCAGCAGCTTGGGCGCGGCCTACGAGCAGTACTTC. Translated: CASSLGAAYEQYF.

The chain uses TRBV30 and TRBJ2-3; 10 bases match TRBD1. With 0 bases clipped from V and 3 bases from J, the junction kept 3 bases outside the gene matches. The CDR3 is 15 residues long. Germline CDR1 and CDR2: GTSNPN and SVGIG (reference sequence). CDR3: CAWSVEGQGTDTQYF. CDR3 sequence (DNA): TGTGCCTGGAGTGTAGAGGGACAGGGGACAGATACGCAGTATTTT. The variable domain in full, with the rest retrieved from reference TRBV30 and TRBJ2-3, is SQTIHQWPATLVQPVGSPLSLECTVEGTSNPNLYWYRQAAGRGLQLLFYSVGIGQISSEVPQNLSASRPQDRQFILSSKKLLLSDSGFYLCAWSVEGQGTDTQYFGPGTRLTVL.

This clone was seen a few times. The CDR3 loop reads CASSFSPYNEQFF. In DNA, the CDR3 is TGTGCCAGCAGTTTTAGCCCCTACAATGAGCAGTTCTTC. V and J are TRBV27 and TRBJ2-1; D remains unclear. Germline CDR1 and CDR2: MNHEY and SMNVEV (reference sequence). The CDR3 extends over 13 amino acids. Trimming removed 3 bases from V and 2 bases from J, with 5 bases in between.

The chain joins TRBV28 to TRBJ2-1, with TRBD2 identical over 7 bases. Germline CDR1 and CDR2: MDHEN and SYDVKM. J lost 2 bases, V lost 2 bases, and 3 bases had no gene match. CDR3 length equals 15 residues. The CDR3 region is CASSLAGVAYNEQFF. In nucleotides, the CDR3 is TGTGCCAGCAGTTTAGCGGGGGTGGCCTACAATGAGCAGTTCTTC.

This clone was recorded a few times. Here the CDR3 DNA reads TGTGCCAGCGCGGACAGTTGGAACACCGGGGAGCTGTTTTTT. This gives the protein CASADSWNTGELFF. V and J are TRBV6-1 and TRBJ2-2; D may be TRBD1 (6 bases). The germline V and J ends were trimmed by 8 bases and 1 base, with 11 bases remaining between them. The CDR3 runs 14 residues. Per the germline V gene, CDR1 is MNHNS and CDR2 is SASEGT.

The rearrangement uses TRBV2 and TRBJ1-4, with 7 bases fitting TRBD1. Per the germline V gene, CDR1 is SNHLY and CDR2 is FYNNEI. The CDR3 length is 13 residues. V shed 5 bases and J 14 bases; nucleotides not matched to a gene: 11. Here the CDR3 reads CASSRDSNFKLFF. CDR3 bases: TGTGCCAGCAGTCGGGACAGTAACTTTAAGCTGTTTTTT.

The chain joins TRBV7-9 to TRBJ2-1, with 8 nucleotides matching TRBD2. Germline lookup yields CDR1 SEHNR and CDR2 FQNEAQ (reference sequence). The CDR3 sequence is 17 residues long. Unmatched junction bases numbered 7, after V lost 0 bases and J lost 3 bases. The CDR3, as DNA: TGTGCCAGCAGCTTAGCGTTACTAGCGGAAGGCTACAATGAGCAGTTCTTC. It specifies CASSLALLAEGYNEQFF.

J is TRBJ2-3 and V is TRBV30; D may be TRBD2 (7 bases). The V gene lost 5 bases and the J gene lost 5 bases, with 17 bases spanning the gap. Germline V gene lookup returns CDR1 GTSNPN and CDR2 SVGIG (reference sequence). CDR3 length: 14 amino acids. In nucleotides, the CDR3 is TGTGCCTGGGCCTCAGGGAGGGGGATAGATACGCAGTATTTT. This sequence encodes CAWASGRGIDTQYF.

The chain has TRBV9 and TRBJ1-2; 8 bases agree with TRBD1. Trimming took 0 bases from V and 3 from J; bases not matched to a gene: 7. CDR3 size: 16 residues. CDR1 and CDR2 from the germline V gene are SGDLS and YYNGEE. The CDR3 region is CASSVAHGQGYYGYTF. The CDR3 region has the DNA TGTGCCAGCAGCGTAGCCCACGGACAGGGCTACTATGGCTACACCTTC.

CDR3 sequence (DNA): TGCGCCAGCAGCCCCTACGGGACAGGGAGTGCCGGGGAGCTGTTTTTT. Translation: CASSPYGTGSAGELFF. The V gene is TRBV4-1, the J gene TRBJ2-2, with 9 bases identical to TRBD1. From germline, CDR1 is MGHRA and CDR2 YSYEKL. Trimming cost V 4 bases and J 6 bases; bases outside gene matches: 9. The CDR3 loop spans 16 amino acids.

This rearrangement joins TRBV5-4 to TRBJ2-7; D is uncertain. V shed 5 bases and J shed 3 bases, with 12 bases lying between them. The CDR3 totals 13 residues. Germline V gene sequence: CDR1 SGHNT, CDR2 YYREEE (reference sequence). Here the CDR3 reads CASSTDGYYEQYF. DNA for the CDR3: TGTGCCAGCAGTACCGACGGGTACTACGAGCAGTACTTC. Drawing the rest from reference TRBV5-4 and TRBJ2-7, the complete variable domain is ETGVTQSPTHLIKTRGQQVTLRCSSQSGHNTVSWYQQALGQGPQFIFQYYREEENGRGNFPPRFSGLQFPNYSSELNVNALELDDSALYLCASSTDGYYEQYFGPGTRLTVT.

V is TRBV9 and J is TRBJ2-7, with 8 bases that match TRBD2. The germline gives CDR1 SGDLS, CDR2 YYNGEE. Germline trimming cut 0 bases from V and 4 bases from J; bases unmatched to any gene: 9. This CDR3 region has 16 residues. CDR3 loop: CASSVAPGTRTYEQYF. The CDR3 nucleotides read TGTGCCAGCAGCGTAGCCCCCGGGACTAGAACATACGAGCAGTACTTC.